This T cell receptor beta chain was identified during a study of shared clonotypes between healthy human individuals. The overall study: CD4 naive and memory got three plates each, CD8 naive two, CD8 memory one. Study-level findings and limits: Across subsets, estimated richness was generally greater for naive than for memory populations. The study's rarefaction showed incomplete sorted-subset sequencing despite large depth.

Turning to this clone: What it recognizes is unknown.

Measured with immunoSEQ multiplex PCR; TCRdb has only the in-frame clones, and not every one. Of more than 550,000 clones detected, 92% appear once; the ten largest clones hold 24%. Terminally differentiated effector memory CD45RA+ cells were left out of the naive CD8 fraction, which was CD45RO-negative and positively selected for CCR7. Germline loops: CDR1 SQVTM, CDR2 ANQGSEA. Trimming shortened V by 7 bases and J by 8 bases, and 26 bases separated the two germline ends. The CDR3 runs 15 residues. The clonotype was recovered from a man under 40 in good health. V and J are TRBV29-1 and TRBJ1-1; no firm D call. Sequencing input: naive CD8+ T cells sorted from blood. This chain's CDR3 is CSALPALNERPEAFF. The CDR3 DNA is TGCAGCGCGCTACCAGCCCTGAATGAAAGGCCGGAAGCTTTCTTT. The variable domain in full, completed from reference TRBV29-1 and TRBJ1-1, reads SAVISQKPSRDICQRGTSLTIQCQVDSQVTMMFWYRQQPGQSLTLIATANQGSEATYESGFVIDKFPISRPNLTFSTLTVSNMSPEDSSIYLCSALPALNERPEAFFGQGTRLTVV.